The rows below give T cell receptor beta chains drawn from one sample of a study of beta chain features in type 1 diabetes. Clones were read by immunoSEQ multiplex PCR, and TCRdb kept only the in-frame ones, dropping some. The repertoire includes 130,000 to 150,000 clones, around 13% of them detected once, and around 1.4% sits in the top ten. The sample taken for sequencing was central memory CD4+ T cells from blood. Source of these receptors: a man aged 18-30 years with type 1 diabetes. Both conserved end residues are part of each CDR3. A D gene is named only where the DNA matches it firmly. For some rows the clone size is stated as once, few or many, or as a class when expanded; others skip it.

V	size	length	D	J	CDR3	DNA
TRBV7-9	many	14	.	TRBJ2-5	CASSQGQGKETQYF	TGTGCCAGCAGCCAAGGCCAGGGGAAGGAGACCCAGTACTTC
TRBV2	few	14	.	TRBJ1-4	CASSLSHSGEKLFF	TGTGCCAGCAGTTTATCACATTCGGGTGAAAAACTGTTTTTT
TRBV7-3	.	14	.	TRBJ1-1	CASSLIGGGTEAFF	TGTGCCAGCAGCTTAATAGGAGGAGGGACTGAAGCTTTCTTT
TRBV18	.	16	.	TRBJ2-1	CASSPQSDISYNEQFF	TGTGCCAGCTCACCCCAGTCAGACATCTCCTACAATGAGCAGTTCTTC
TRBV6-5	few	11	.	TRBJ2-7	CASSDSYEQYF	TGTGCCAGCAGCGATTCCTACGAGCAGTACTTC
TRBV7-9	few	15	.	TRBJ1-4	CASSLIGQKNEKLFF	TGTGCCAGCAGCTTAATAGGGCAGAAGAATGAAAAACTGTTTTTT
TRBV15	few	14	TRBD1	TRBJ1-6	CATSRGRGDSPLHF	TGTGCCACCAGCAGAGGCAGGGGGGATTCACCCCTCCACTTT
TRBV5-1	few	14	.	TRBJ2-7	CASSLTGTNDEQYF	TGCGCCAGCAGCTTAACAGGGACTAACGACGAGCAGTACTTC
TRBV29-1	.	14	.	TRBJ1-1	CSVAKNPVSTEAFF	TGCAGCGTTGCTAAGAACCCTGTGAGCACTGAAGCTTTCTTT
TRBV11-2	few	14	TRBD1	TRBJ2-1	CASRGQGTYNEQFF	TGTGCCAGCAGGGGACAGGGTACCTACAATGAGCAGTTCTTC
TRBV30	.	15	.	TRBJ1-6	CAWSVQGSANSPLHF	TGTGCCTGGAGTGTACAGGGCTCCGCTAATTCACCCCTCCACTTT
TRBV15	few	14	.	TRBJ2-1	CATSRDPNYNEQFF	TGTGCCACCAGCAGAGATCCAAACTACAATGAGCAGTTCTTC
TRBV7-2	.	15	.	TRBJ2-2	CASSLSTGNTGELFF	TGTGCCAGCAGCCTAAGTACAGGGAACACCGGGGAGCTGTTTTTT
TRBV6-1	.	15	.	TRBJ2-4	CASSPGRLAKNIQYF	TGTGCCAGCAGTCCCGGGAGACTAGCCAAAAACATTCAGTACTTC
TRBV4-1	.	16	TRBD2	TRBJ2-1	CASSQWGLARSYEQFF	TGCGCCAGCAGCCAATGGGGACTAGCGAGGAGCTATGAGCAGTTCTTC
TRBV28	few	14	.	TRBJ1-5	CASSFEAGGQPQHF	TGTGCCAGCAGTTTTGAAGCTGGGGGGCAGCCCCAGCATTTT
TRBV18	.	15	TRBD1	TRBJ1-1	CASSPPGTGNTEAFF	TGTGCCAGCTCCCCGCCCGGGACAGGGAACACTGAAGCTTTCTTT
TRBV6-5	.	14	.	TRBJ2-1	CASSRGVRYNEQFF	TGTGCCAGCAGCCGTGGGGTGAGGTACAATGAGCAGTTCTTC
TRBV4-2	few	14	.	TRBJ1-2	CASSQDYGSYGYTF	TGTGCCAGCAGCCAAGATTACGGAAGCTATGGCTACACCTTC
TRBV30	.	13	TRBD1	TRBJ1-1	CDWEQGAGTEAFF	TGTGACTGGGAACAGGGGGCAGGCACTGAAGCTTTCTTT
TRBV29-1	few	12	.	TRBJ2-3	CSARGPTDTQYF	TGCAGCGCCCGGGGACCCACAGATACGCAGTATTTT
TRBV29-1	many	17	.	TRBJ2-3	CSVEAPAGSGSTDTQYF	TGCAGCGTTGAAGCCCCGGCTGGTAGCGGAAGCACAGATACGCAGTATTTT
TRBV27	few	14	.	TRBJ1-5	CASSLIRGNQPQHF	TGTGCCAGCAGCCTTATACGGGGCAATCAGCCCCAGCATTTT
TRBV25-1	few	15	.	TRBJ2-3	CASSEDRRGTDTQYF	TGTGCCAGCAGTGAAGACCGCCGGGGAACAGATACGCAGTATTTT
TRBV7-3	.	14	TRBD1	TRBJ1-1	CASSPQGVDTEAFF	TGTGCCAGCAGCCCGCAGGGGGTGGACACTGAAGCTTTCTTT
TRBV2	few	12	.	TRBJ1-1	CASSAKDTEAFF	TGTGCCAGCAGTGCAAAGGACACTGAAGCTTTCTTT
TRBV7-2	few	15	.	TRBJ1-2	CASTRSQGPEGGYTF	TGTGCCAGCACCCGCAGCCAAGGTCCCGAGGGTGGCTACACCTTC
TRBV5-1	few	16	.	TRBJ2-5	CASSNLATGTQETQYF	TGCGCCAGCAGCAACTTGGCCACGGGGACACAAGAGACCCAGTACTTC
TRBV10-3	many	13	.	TRBJ2-1	CAISEGGGSEQFF	TGTGCCATCAGTGAGGGAGGGGGCAGTGAGCAGTTCTTC
TRBV20-1	.	11	.	TRBJ2-3	CSARGPDTQYF	TGCAGTGCCCGGGGGCCGGATACGCAGTATTTT
TRBV2	.	13	.	TRBJ1-4	CASLDSFNEKLFF	TGTGCCAGCCTCGACAGTTTTAATGAAAAACTGTTTTTT
TRBV5-8	few	17	.	TRBJ2-6	CASHALIWSSGANVLTF	TGTGCCAGCCACGCATTGATCTGGTCCTCTGGGGCCAACGTCCTGACTTTC
TRBV6-6	few	14	TRBD1	TRBJ2-1	CASSPPTGGSEQFF	TGTGCCAGCAGTCCTCCTACAGGGGGCAGTGAGCAGTTCTTC
TRBV9	few	14	.	TRBJ1-4	CASSARDGNEKLFF	TGTGCCAGCAGCGCCCGGGACGGAAATGAAAAACTGTTTTTT
TRBV7-2	.	14	.	TRBJ2-1	CASSQTTGYNEQFF	TGTGCCAGCAGCCAGACGACAGGCTACAATGAGCAGTTCTTC
TRBV11-2	few	17	.	TRBJ2-1	CASSLEGAGLSYNEQFF	TGTGCCAGCAGCTTAGAGGGGGCGGGGCTCTCCTACAATGAGCAGTTCTTC